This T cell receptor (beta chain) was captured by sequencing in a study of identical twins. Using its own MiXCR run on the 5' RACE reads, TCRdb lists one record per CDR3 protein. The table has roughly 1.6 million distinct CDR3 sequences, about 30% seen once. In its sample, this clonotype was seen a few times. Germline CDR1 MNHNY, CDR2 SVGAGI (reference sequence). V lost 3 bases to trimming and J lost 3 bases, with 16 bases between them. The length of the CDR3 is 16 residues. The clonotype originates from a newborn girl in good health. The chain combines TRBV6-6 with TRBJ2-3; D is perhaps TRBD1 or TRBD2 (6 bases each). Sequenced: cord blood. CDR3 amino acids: CASSYPGARYTDTQYF. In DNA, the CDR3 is TGTGCCAGCAGTTATCCGGGGGCTAGGTATACAGATACGCAGTATTTT.